This T cell receptor beta chain is drawn from a study of molecular identifiers for immune sequencing clone quantification. TCRdb used MiXCR to reprocess the PCR reads, holding one entry per CDR3 protein. The data contain about 640,000 distinct CDR3 sequences, just under 20% of them singletons. Libraries of naive CD8 cells were prepared from approximately 20,000 to 980,000 sorted cells using 10%, 30% or 50% RNA. A CD8+CD4-CCR7+CD45RA+ gate was used to sort naive CD8 T cells. The CDR3 is 14 amino acids. Germline-derived CDR1 and CDR2 are GTSNPN and SVGIG (reference sequence). Trimming shortened V by 1 base and J by 2 bases, and 11 bases separated the two germline ends. In regard to this clonotype: Its matching antigen is unknown. This may be a read error: a much more frequent sequence differs by one nucleotide. The missing conserved phenylalanine or tryptophan at the end of this CDR3 makes a read error likely.

Notes on the study in general: Clone sizes could be underestimated for highly expanded clones when identical TCR molecules share a barcode. Clones above 20 RNA copies contained over 97% of effector molecules but under 1% of naive ones.

The sample comprised naive CD8+ T cells from blood, with Jurkat cell RNA spiked in. Subset meaning: FACS-sorted CD8+CD4-CCR7+CD45RA+ naive T cells. This chain connects TRBV30 to TRBJ2-5, with D perhaps being TRBD1 or TRBD2 (5 bases each). The TCR comes from a human donor in good health. Some libraries in this study had Jurkat cell RNA spiked in. CDR3 nucleotide sequence: TGTGCCTGGAGTGACTCGAGGGGACAAGAGACCCAGTACTCC. This sequence encodes CAWSDSRGQETQYS.